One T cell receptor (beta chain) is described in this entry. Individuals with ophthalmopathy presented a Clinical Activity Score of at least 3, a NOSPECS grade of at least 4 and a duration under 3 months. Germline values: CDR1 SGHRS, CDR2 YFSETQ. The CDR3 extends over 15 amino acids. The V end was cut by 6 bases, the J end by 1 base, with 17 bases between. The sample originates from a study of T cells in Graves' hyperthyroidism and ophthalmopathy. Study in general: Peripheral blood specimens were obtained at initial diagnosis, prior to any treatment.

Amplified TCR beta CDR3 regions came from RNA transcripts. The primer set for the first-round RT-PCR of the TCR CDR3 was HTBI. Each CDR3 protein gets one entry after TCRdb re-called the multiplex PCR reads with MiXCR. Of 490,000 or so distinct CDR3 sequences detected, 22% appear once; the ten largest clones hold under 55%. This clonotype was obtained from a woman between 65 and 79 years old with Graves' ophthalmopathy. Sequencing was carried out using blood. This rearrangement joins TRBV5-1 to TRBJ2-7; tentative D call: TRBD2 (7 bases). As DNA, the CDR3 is TGCGCCAGCATCCCCGGGGGGCGGACGTCCTACGAGCAGTACTTC. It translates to CASIPGGRTSYEQYF. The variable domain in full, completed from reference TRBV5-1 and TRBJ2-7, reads KAGVTQTPRYLIKTRGQQVTLSCSPISGHRSVSWYQQTPGQGLQFLFEYFSETQRNKGNFPGRFSGRQFSNSRSEMNVSTLELGDSALYLCASIPGGRTSYEQYFGPGTRLTVT.